Below, one TCR beta chain is given with its context. The source of the sample is a study of OX40 agonist ivuxolimab in advanced cancers. At the level of the study: Ivuxolimab, which is an agonistic anti-OX40 (CD134) antibody, was administered to the patients.

CDR3 length equals 17 residues. The V segment lost 8 bases and the J segment 5 bases; nucleotides outside the gene matches: 20. The germline gives CDR1 SGHAT, CDR2 FQNNGV. Measured with immunoSEQ multiplex PCR; TCRdb has only the in-frame clones, and not every one. The repertoire holds tens of thousands of clones, with over 75% as singletons. This TCR came from an adult with an advanced solid tumor such as melanoma, head and neck, liver or kidney cancer. The rearrangement joins TRBV11-2 to TRBJ2-5; 7 positions match TRBD2. The sample here was CD4+ or CD8+ T cells sorted from blood, taken in a trial of the OX40 agonist ivuxolimab. The chain's CDR3 is CASSRIREGASGETQYF. CDR3 nucleotide sequence: TGTGCCAGCTCTAGAATCAGGGAGGGAGCATCGGGGGAGACCCAGTACTTC. Combining the CDR3 with reference TRBV11-2 and TRBJ2-5 gives the whole variable domain EAGVAQSPRYKIIEKRQSVAFWCNPISGHATLYWYQQILGQGPKLLIQFQNNGVVDDSQLPKDRFSAERLKGVDSTLKIQPAKLEDSAVYLCASSRIREGASGETQYFGPGTRLLVL.